This passage covers 8 T cell receptor beta chains from one sample sequenced in a study of T cells after yellow fever vaccination. One entry per CDR3 protein, called by TCRdb with MiXCR from the 5' RACE reads. The sample includes 70,000 or so distinct CDR3 sequences, 7.3% of them seen just once. The source material was CD8+ T cells sorted from PBMCs, sampled 9 to 10 days after the first yellow fever vaccination. Every receptor here comes from a man younger than 30 who received the YFV17D yellow fever vaccine.

This clonotype appeared many times. V is TRBV28 and J is TRBJ2-1; no definite D call. The CDR3 has 11 amino acids. V was shortened by 3 bases and J by 4 bases, with 1 base between the two germline ends. Germline V CDR1 and CDR2: MDHEN, SYDVKM. The CDR3 bases are TGTGCCAGCAGTTTTTACAATGAGCAGTTCTTC. Protein: CASSFYNEQFF. Full variable domain (outside the CDR3, taken from reference TRBV28 and TRBJ2-1): DVKVTQSSRYLVKRTGEKVFLECVQDMDHENMFWYRQDPGLGLRLIYFSYDVKMKEKGDIPEGYSVSREKKERFSLILESASTNQTSMYLCASSFYNEQFFGPGTRLTVL.

In this sample, this clonotype turned up a few times. The CDR3 spells CASSYILAGATNTGELFF. In DNA, the CDR3 is TGCGCCAGCAGCTACATTCTAGCGGGGGCCACGAACACCGGGGAGCTGTTTTTT. This rearrangement joins TRBV5-1 to TRBJ2-2; 10 nucleotides match TRBD2. The ends lost 3 bases at V and 0 bases at J; junction bases unmatched: 8. The CDR3 loop spans 18 amino acids. Germline V gene data show CDR1 as SGHRS and CDR2 as YFSETQ.

This clonotype was picked up a small number of times. The chain is built from TRBV6-1 and TRBJ1-6; D is unresolved. CDR3 size: 13 residues. V lost 5 bases, J lost 10 bases, and 12 bases lay in between. Germline values: CDR1 MNHNS, CDR2 SASEGT. The chain's CDR3 is CASSTVLESPLHF. The CDR3 DNA sequence: TGTGCCAGCAGTACCGTGCTCGAGTCACCCCTCCACTTT.

This clonotype showed up many times. The rearrangement uses TRBV5-1 and TRBJ2-5; 7 bases are a match to TRBD2. This CDR3 is built from 15 residues. Germline CDR1 and CDR2: SGHRS and YFSETQ. V gave up 5 bases and J gave up 5 bases; unmatched junction bases: 12. In DNA, the CDR3 is TGCGCCAGCAGTTTCTCGGGAGGACAAATTGAGACCCAGTACTTC. Translation gives CASSFSGGQIETQYF.

The chain recombines TRBV4-1 with TRBJ2-6; D possibly corresponds to TRBD2 (7 bases). CDR3 length equals 17 residues. Trimming shortened V by 6 bases and J by 2 bases, and 17 bases separated the two germline ends. Germline V lookup: CDR1 MGHRA, CDR2 YSYEKL. The CDR3 region is CASRPIGGAAGANVLTF. The CDR3 region has the DNA TGCGCCAGCAGACCGATAGGGGGGGCAGCTGGGGCCAACGTCCTGACTTTC.

This clonotype was seen repeatedly, ten times or more. This chain uses TRBV4-1 with TRBJ1-6; tentative D call: TRBD1 (6 bases). This CDR3 spans 15 amino acids. Germline values: CDR1 MGHRA, CDR2 YSYEKL. Trimming cost V 4 bases and J 6 bases, with 13 bases left between them. In nucleotides, the CDR3 is TGCGCCAGCAGCCTGGGGGACATCCTTAATTCACCCCTCCACTTT. Protein sequence: CASSLGDILNSPLHF.

J is TRBJ2-5 and V is TRBV6-2 or TRBV6-3, with 8 bases that match TRBD1. The CDR3 is made up of 15 amino acids. V dropped 6 bases and J dropped 4; count of bases not matched to a gene: 10. CDR1 MNHEY and CDR2 SVGEGT come from the germline V gene. The CDR3 nucleotides read TGTGCCAGCAGGACCGGACAGGGAGAGGGAGAGACCCAGTACTTC. Translating gives CASRTGQGEGETQYF.

This clonotype occurred a few times. The gene calls are TRBV4-1 and TRBJ2-5, with D possibly matching TRBD1 (5 bases). This CDR3 region has 14 residues. The V end lost 1 base, the J end lost 4 bases, and 10 bases lay between the germline ends. Germline assignment: CDR1 MGHRA and CDR2 YSYEKL. The CDR3 sequence: CASSQGGQGETQYF. DNA for the CDR3: TGCGCCAGCAGCCAAGGAGGCCAGGGAGAGACCCAGTACTTC.